This passage covers 11 T cell receptor beta chains from one sample sequenced in a study of a mutant IDH1 vaccine in newly diagnosed glioma. Indicated time point: week 5, during vaccination. Alongside topical imiquimod, each dose of vaccine comprised 300 ug of mutant IDH1 20-mer peptide. These receptors have no identified antigens. Using immunoSEQ multiplex PCR, the repertoire was profiled, and TCRdb retains in-frame clones only, with some absent. Among approximately 51,000 clones, roughly 73% were seen once, and the ten largest hold about 1.8%. The specimen comprised PBMCs, sampled from a glioma patient whose treatment included an IDH1 peptide vaccine. The source is a middle-aged woman with glioma.

J is TRBJ1-1 and V is TRBV5-6, with 8 bases that match TRBD1. In germline, CDR1 is SGHDT, CDR2 YYEEEE. Trimming cost V 0 bases and J 4 bases; bases outside gene matches: 5. The CDR3 is 15 residues long. For the CDR3, the DNA is TGTGCCAGCAGCTTGGACGGACAGGGAGGCACTGAAGCTTTCTTT. This codes for CASSLDGQGGTEAFF. The full variable domain, its missing parts supplied by reference TRBV5-6 and TRBJ1-1, is DAGVTQSPTHLIKTRGQQVTLRCSPKSGHDTVSWYQQALGQGPQFIFQYYEEEERQRGNFPDRFSGHQFPNYSSELNVNALLLGDSALYLCASSLDGQGGTEAFFGQGTRLTVV.

The chain has TRBV9 and TRBJ1-2; D uncertain. The CDR3 covers 13 residues. Germline CDR1 and CDR2: SGDLS and YYNGEE. V lost 3 bases to trimming and J lost 6 bases, with 12 bases between them. The CDR3 DNA reads as TGTGCCAGCAGCGGGCTGATTCCCGATGGCTACACCTTC. Protein sequence: CASSGLIPDGYTF.

This chain joins TRBV5-1 and TRBJ1-6; a weak D match, TRBD1 (5 bases). CDR1 SGHRS and CDR2 YFSETQ come from the germline V gene. CDR3 size: 12 residues. The V and J ends lost 6 bases and 9 bases respectively, with 10 bases between them. The CDR3 here is CASTMGGSPLHF. CDR3 DNA: TGCGCCAGCACCATGGGGGGTTCACCCCTCCACTTT.

This sequence joins TRBV5-1 and TRBJ2-7; tentative D call: TRBD1 (6 bases). This CDR3 contains 13 residues. In germline, CDR1 is SGHRS, CDR2 YFSETQ. Trimming left V 3 bases short and J 2 bases short, with 9 bases between. CDR3 in DNA: TGCGCCAGCAGCTGGGACAAGACCTACGAGCAGTACTTC. It translates to CASSWDKTYEQYF.

The V and J genes are TRBV2 and TRBJ1-2, with a weak D call TRBD1 (5 bases). Trimming cost V 2 bases and J 0 bases, with 22 bases left between them. This CDR3 is 19 amino acids long. From germline, CDR1 is SNHLY and CDR2 FYNNEI. CDR3 nucleotide sequence: TGTGCCAGCAGTGAACATGCGGGGGTCAGGACACCCACTAACTATGGCTACACCTTC. Translated: CASSEHAGVRTPTNYGYTF. Full variable domain (remainder filled in from reference TRBV2 and TRBJ1-2): EPEVTQTPSHQVTQMGQEVILRCVPISNHLYFYWYRQILGQKVEFLVSFYNNEISEKSEIFDDQFSVERPDGSNFTLKIRSTKLEDSAMYFCASSEHAGVRTPTNYGYTFGSGTRLTVV.

The chain combines TRBV10-3 with TRBJ1-5; D possibly corresponds to TRBD1 (5 bases). Germline CDR1 ENHRY, CDR2 SYGVKD. Trimming removed 11 bases at V and 3 bases at J, with 14 bases between. CDR3 length: 13 residues. CDR3 region: CASSGTDNQPQHF. In DNA, the CDR3 is TGTGCCTCGTCCGGGACGGACAATCAGCCCCAGCATTTT.

The chain links TRBV2 to TRBJ1-1; 9 bases match TRBD1. This CDR3 is built from 14 residues. Germline V lookup: CDR1 SNHLY, CDR2 FYNNEI. V shed 5 bases and J 1 base; nucleotides not matched to a gene: 2. The CDR3: CASSLDRGNTEAFF. CDR3 nucleotide sequence: TGTGCCAGCAGTTTGGACAGGGGGAACACTGAAGCTTTCTTT.

The V and J genes are TRBV10-1 and TRBJ2-1, with D unclear. V lost 6 bases, J lost 1 base, and 13 bases lay in between. From germline, CDR1 is WNHNN and CDR2 SYGVQD (reference sequence). CDR3 length equals 15 residues. For the CDR3, the DNA is TGCGCCAGCAGCCCCCACCAGGCGTCCTACAATGAGCAGTTCTTC. This translates into CASSPHQASYNEQFF.

This rearrangement joins TRBV14 to TRBJ1-2; unclear D gene. The V end was cut by 4 bases, the J end by 0 bases, with 21 bases between. CDR3 length equals 18 residues. CDR1 and CDR2 (germline): SGHDN, FVKESK. The CDR3: CASSPVFAEAASNYGYTF. The CDR3 region has the DNA TGTGCCAGCAGCCCAGTGTTTGCGGAGGCGGCATCTAACTATGGCTACACCTTC.

This chain connects TRBV6-6 to TRBJ1-1; D remains ambiguous. Germline-derived CDR1 and CDR2 are MNHNY and SVGAGI (reference sequence). The V and J ends lost 7 bases and 0 bases respectively, with 3 bases between them. The CDR3 is made up of 11 amino acids. The CDR3 region has the DNA TGTGCCAGCAAAATGAACACTGAAGCTTTCTTT. Its protein product is CASKMNTEAFF.

This chain links TRBV5-1 with TRBJ1-2; 7 nucleotides agree with TRBD1. CDR1 is SGHRS and CDR2 is YFSETQ in the germline V gene. This CDR3 has 16 residues. V lost 3 bases, J lost 0 bases, and 8 bases stayed unmatched. The CDR3 nucleotides read TGCGCCAGCAGCTCTTTCAGACAGGGAGCTAACTATGGCTACACCTTC. Translation gives CASSSFRQGANYGYTF.